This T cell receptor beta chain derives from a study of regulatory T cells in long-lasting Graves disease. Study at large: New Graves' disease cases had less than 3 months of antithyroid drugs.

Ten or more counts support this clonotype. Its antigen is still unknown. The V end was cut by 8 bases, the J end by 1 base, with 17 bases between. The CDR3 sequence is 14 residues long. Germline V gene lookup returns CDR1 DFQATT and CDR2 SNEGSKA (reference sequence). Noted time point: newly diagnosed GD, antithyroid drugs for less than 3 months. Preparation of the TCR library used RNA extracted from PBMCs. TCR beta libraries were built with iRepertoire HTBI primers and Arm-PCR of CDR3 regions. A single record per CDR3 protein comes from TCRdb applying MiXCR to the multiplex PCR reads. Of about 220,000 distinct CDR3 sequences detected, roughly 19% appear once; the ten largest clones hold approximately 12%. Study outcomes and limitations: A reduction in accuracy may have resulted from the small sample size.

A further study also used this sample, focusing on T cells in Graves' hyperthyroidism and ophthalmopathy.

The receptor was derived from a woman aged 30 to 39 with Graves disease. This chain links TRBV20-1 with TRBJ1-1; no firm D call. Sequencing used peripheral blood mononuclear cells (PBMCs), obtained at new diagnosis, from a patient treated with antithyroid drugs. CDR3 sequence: CSPSLTSQNTEAFF. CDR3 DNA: TGCAGTCCCAGCCTTACCTCACAGAACACTGAAGCTTTCTTT.